One and the same sample provided the 9 T cell receptor beta chains below, sequenced in a study of early T cells in non-severe SARS-CoV-2 infection (dated by TCRdb to about 2021). Library preparation employed 5' RACE. The sequencing machine was a NextSeq 500. The public reads were reprocessed in TCRdb via fastp at Q25 and MiXCR, keeping in-frame beta chains. Every CDR3 protein is listed once, alongside the most common genes and DNA of its rows. The sample table contains 35,000 to 45,000 distinct CDR3 sequences; only one count was recorded for roughly 6.2% of them. The top ten clones comprise more than 7.5% of the sample. Sequenced here: whole blood, sampled at baseline. Source of these receptors: an adult who was a healthcare worker with PCR-confirmed SARS-CoV-2 infection or an uninfected control (not recorded which).

This clonotype was picked up many times. The genes are TRBV7-9 and TRBJ1-2; D is unclear. Germline V lookup: CDR1 SEHNR, CDR2 FQNEAQ (reference sequence). V lost 8 bases, J lost 5 bases, and 15 bases lay in between. The length of the CDR3 is 13 residues. The CDR3 nucleotides read TGTGCCAGCTTCTTGGGAGGAAAGTATGGCTACACCTTC. This codes for CASFLGGKYGYTF.

This clonotype was detected many times. This sequence joins TRBV20-1 and TRBJ2-7; no firm D call. V gave up 2 bases and J gave up 3 bases, with 8 bases separating them. Germline CDR1 reads DFQATT; CDR2 reads SNEGSKA (reference sequence). CDR3 size: 12 residues. CDR3 nucleotides: TGCAGTGCTAGACAGGTTGACTACGAGCAGTACTTC. Protein sequence: CSARQVDYEQYF.

In this sample, this clonotype turned up a few times. The chain recombines TRBV6-5 with TRBJ1-6, with 10 bases aligning to TRBD1. This CDR3 spans 14 amino acids. The germline CDR1 and CDR2 sequences are MNHEY and SVGAGI. V gave up 5 bases and J gave up 9 bases; unmatched junction bases: 4. The DNA for the CDR3 is TGTGCCAGCAGTCACCGGGACAGGGGTTCACCCCTCCACTTT. Its translation is CASSHRDRGSPLHF.

Only a few counts were recorded for this clonotype. This chain links TRBV5-5 with TRBJ1-6; perhaps TRBD1 as D (5 bases). Looked up from germline, CDR1 is SGHKS and CDR2 is YYEKEE (reference sequence). Trimming cost V 1 base and J 4 bases, with 9 bases left between them. The CDR3 extends over 15 amino acids. CDR3 residues: CASSLTRGYNSPLHF. The CDR3 DNA follows: TGTGCCAGCAGCTTGACGAGGGGATATAATTCACCCCTCCACTTT.

This clonotype came up many times. This chain joins TRBV28 and TRBJ1-5; a possible D gene is TRBD1 (5 bases). The CDR3 runs 18 residues. V dropped 3 bases and J dropped 1 base, with 19 bases sitting between them. The germline V gene has CDR1 MDHEN and CDR2 SYDVKM. This CDR3 reads CASSFRQGFRVSNQPQHF. Written as DNA, the CDR3 is TGTGCCAGCAGTTTTAGGCAGGGCTTCCGTGTGAGCAATCAGCCCCAGCATTTT. Full variable domain (missing parts from reference TRBV28 and TRBJ1-5): DVKVTQSSRYLVKRTGEKVFLECVQDMDHENMFWYRQDPGLGLRLIYFSYDVKMKEKGDIPEGYSVSREKKERFSLILESASTNQTSMYLCASSFRQGFRVSNQPQHFGDGTRLSIL.

The table lists this clonotype with many counts. The chain uses TRBV29-1 and TRBJ2-7; 7 bases agree with TRBD1. Germline V gene sequence: CDR1 SQVTM, CDR2 ANQGSEA. There are 15 residues in the CDR3. Unmatched junction bases numbered 11, after V lost 6 bases and J lost 0 bases. The CDR3 bases are TGCAGCGTCCGGCCGGGACAGTCAACCTCCTACGAGCAGTACTTC. Residues: CSVRPGQSTSYEQYF.

The chain uses TRBV7-2 and TRBJ2-5; no clear D gene. Deletions cut 2 bases from V and 5 bases from J, with 15 bases between. Germline CDR1 and CDR2: SGHTA and FQGNSA. The CDR3 consists of 15 residues. The CDR3 sequence: CASSLKWTQRETQYF. The CDR3 DNA reads as TGTGCCAGCAGCTTAAAGTGGACGCAGAGGGAGACCCAGTACTTC.

The chain is built from TRBV7-2 and TRBJ2-5; unclear D gene. This CDR3 region has 14 residues. Germline-derived CDR1 and CDR2 are SGHTA and FQGNSA. Between the trimmed V and J ends, which lost 0 bases and 0 bases, there was a span of 5 bases. For the CDR3, the DNA is TGTGCCAGCAGCTTAGCCCGGGACCAAGAGACCCAGTACTTC. It codes for CASSLARDQETQYF.

This clonotype was recorded many times. The CDR3 sequence is CSARDPGLAGVFEQFF. DNA of the CDR3: TGCAGTGCTAGAGATCCCGGACTAGCGGGGGTTTTTGAGCAGTTCTTC. The chain links TRBV20-1 to TRBJ2-1, with TRBD2 matching over 13 bases. The V segment lost 0 bases and the J segment 9 bases; nucleotides outside the gene matches: 8. From germline, CDR1 is DFQATT and CDR2 SNEGSKA (reference sequence). CDR3 length: 16 residues.